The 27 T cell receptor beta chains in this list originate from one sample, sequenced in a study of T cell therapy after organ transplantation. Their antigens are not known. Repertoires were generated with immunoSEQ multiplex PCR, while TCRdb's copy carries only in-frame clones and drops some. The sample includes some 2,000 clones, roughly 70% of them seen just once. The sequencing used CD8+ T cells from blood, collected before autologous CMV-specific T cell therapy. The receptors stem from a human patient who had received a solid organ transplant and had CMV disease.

This chain's CDR3 is CASSLGSGYRSPLHF. The CDR3 DNA sequence: TGTGCCAGCAGTTTAGGGTCGGGGTATCGTTCACCCCTCCACTTT. V usage is TRBV28 and J usage is TRBJ1-6; D remains ambiguous. V was clipped by 2 bases and J by 9 bases, with 14 bases between them. The CDR3 has 15 residues. Germline CDR1 and CDR2: MDHEN and SYDVKM.

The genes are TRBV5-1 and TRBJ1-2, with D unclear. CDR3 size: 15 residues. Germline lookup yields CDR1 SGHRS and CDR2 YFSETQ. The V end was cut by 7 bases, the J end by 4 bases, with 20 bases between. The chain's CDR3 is CASGTAVRKTYGYTF. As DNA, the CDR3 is TGCGCCAGCGGCACAGCGGTTCGAAAGACCTATGGCTACACCTTC.

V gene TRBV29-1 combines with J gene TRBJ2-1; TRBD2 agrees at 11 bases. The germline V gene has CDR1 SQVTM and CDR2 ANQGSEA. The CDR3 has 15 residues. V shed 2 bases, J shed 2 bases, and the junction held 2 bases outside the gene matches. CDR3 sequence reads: CSVEFSGRAYNEQFF. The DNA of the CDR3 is TGCAGCGTTGAATTTAGCGGGAGGGCCTACAATGAGCAGTTCTTC.

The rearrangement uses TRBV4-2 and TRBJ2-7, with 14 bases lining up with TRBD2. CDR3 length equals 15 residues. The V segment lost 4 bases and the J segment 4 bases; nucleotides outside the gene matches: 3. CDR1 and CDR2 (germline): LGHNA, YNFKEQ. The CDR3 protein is CASSLRTSGRYEQYF. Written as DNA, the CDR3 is TGTGCCAGCAGCCTCCGGACTAGCGGGAGGTACGAGCAGTACTTC.

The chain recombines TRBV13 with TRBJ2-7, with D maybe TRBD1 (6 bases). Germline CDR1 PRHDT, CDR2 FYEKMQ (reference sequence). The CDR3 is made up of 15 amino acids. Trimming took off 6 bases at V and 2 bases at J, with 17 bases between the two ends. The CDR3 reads CASSAMGQGAYEQYF. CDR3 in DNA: TGTGCCAGCAGTGCTATGGGACAAGGGGCCTACGAGCAGTACTTC. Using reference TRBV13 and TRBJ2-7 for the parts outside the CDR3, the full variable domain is AAGVIQSPRHLIKEKRETATLKCYPIPRHDTVYWYQQGPGQDPQFLISFYEKMQSDKGSIPDRFSAQQFSDYHSELNMSSLELGDSALYFCASSAMGQGAYEQYFGPGTRLTVT.

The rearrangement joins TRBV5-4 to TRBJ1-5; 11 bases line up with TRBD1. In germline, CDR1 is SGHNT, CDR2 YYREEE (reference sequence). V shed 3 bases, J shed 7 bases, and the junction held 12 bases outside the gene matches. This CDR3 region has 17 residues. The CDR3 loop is CASSSSTDRGLGQPQHF. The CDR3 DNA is TGTGCCAGCAGCTCCTCCACGGACAGGGGGCTGGGGCAGCCCCAGCATTTT.

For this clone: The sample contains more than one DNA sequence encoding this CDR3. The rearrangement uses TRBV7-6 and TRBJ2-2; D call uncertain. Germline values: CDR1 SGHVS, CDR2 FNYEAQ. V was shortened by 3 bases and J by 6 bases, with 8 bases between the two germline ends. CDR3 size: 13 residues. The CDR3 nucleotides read TGTGCCAGCAGCTTCGGGTTCGCCGGGGAGCTGTTTTTT. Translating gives CASSFGFAGELFF.

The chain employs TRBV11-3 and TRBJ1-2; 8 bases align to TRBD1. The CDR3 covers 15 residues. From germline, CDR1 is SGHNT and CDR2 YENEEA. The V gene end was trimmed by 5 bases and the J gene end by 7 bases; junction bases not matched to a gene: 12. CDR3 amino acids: CASSTGTGPEGGYTF. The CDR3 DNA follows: TGTGCCAGCAGCACCGGGACAGGCCCGGAGGGTGGCTACACCTTC.

The CDR3 region is CASSKVMPGQFF. CDR3 DNA sequence: TGTGCCAGCAGCAAAGTGATGCCTGGGCAGTTCTTC. The chain recombines TRBV21-1 with TRBJ2-1. TRBV21-1 is tagged as a pseudogene. This CDR3 is built from 12 residues.

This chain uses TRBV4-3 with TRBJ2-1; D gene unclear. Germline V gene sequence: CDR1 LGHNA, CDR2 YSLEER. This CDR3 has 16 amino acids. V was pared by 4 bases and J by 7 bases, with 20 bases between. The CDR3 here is CASSPLDLSAGNEQFF. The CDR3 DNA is TGCGCCAGCAGCCCACTGGACCTCTCGGCCGGGAATGAGCAGTTCTTC.

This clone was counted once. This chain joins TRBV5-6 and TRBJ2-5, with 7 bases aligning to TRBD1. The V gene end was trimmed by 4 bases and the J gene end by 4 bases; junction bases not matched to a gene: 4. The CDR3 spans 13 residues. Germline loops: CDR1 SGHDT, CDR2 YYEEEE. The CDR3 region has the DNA TGTGCCAGCAGCCGGGACAGCCCAGAGACCCAGTACTTC. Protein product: CASSRDSPETQYF.

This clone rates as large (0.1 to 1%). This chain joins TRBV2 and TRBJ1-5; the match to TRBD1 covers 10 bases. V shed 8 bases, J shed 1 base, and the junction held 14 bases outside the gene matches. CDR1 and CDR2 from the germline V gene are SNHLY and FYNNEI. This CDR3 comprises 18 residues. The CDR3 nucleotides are TGTGCCAGCGCCCCCCAGCGGGACAGGGGATACAGCAATCAGCCCCAGCATTTT. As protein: CASAPQRDRGYSNQPQHF.

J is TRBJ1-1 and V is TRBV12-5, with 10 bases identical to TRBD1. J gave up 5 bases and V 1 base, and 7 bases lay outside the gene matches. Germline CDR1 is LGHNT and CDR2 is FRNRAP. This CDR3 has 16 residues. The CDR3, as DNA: TGTGCTAGTGGTTTGGGTCTCGGGACAGGGGAAACTGAAGCTTTCTTT. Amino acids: CASGLGLGTGETEAFF.

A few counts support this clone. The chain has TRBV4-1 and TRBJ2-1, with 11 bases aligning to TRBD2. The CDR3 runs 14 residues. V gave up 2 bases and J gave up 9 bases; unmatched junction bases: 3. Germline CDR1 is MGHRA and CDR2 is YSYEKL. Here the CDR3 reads CASSQRSGRGEQFF. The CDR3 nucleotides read TGCGCCAGCAGCCAACGTAGCGGGAGGGGTGAGCAGTTCTTC.

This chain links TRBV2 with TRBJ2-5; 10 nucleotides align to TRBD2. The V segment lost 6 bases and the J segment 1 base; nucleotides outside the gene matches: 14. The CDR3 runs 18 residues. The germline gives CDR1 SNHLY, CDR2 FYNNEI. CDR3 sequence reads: CASRRTYASGRLQETQYF. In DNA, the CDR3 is TGTGCCAGCAGGCGGACGTACGCTAGCGGGAGACTCCAAGAGACCCAGTACTTC. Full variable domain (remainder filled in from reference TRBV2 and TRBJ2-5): EPEVTQTPSHQVTQMGQEVILRCVPISNHLYFYWYRQILGQKVEFLVSFYNNEISEKSEIFDDQFSVERPDGSNFTLKIRSTKLEDSAMYFCASRRTYASGRLQETQYFGPGTRLLVL.

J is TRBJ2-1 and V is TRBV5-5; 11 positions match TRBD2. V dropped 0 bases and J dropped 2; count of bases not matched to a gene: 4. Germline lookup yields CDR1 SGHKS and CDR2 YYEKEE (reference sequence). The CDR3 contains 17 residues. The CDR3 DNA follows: TGTGCCAGCAGCTTGGGACTAGCGGGAACCACCTACAATGAGCAGTTCTTC. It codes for CASSLGLAGTTYNEQFF.

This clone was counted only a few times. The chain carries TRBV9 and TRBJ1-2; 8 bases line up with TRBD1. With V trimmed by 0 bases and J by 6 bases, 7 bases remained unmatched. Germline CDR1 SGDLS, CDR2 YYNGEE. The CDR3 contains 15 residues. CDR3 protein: CASSVGATGVDGYTF. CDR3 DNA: TGTGCCAGCAGCGTAGGTGCGACAGGGGTCGATGGCTACACCTTC.

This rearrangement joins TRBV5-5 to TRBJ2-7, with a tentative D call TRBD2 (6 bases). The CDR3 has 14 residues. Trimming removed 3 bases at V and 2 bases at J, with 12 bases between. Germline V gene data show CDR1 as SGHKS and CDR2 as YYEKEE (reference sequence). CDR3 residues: CASSYGTGAYEQYF. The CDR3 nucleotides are TGTGCCAGCAGCTACGGGACGGGAGCCTACGAGCAGTACTTC.

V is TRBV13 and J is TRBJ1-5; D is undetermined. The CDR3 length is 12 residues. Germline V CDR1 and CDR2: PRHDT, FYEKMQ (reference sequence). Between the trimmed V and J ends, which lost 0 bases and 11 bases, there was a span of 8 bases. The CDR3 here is CASSLGGGSQHF. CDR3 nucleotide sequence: TGTGCCAGCAGCTTAGGCGGAGGGTCCCAGCATTTT.

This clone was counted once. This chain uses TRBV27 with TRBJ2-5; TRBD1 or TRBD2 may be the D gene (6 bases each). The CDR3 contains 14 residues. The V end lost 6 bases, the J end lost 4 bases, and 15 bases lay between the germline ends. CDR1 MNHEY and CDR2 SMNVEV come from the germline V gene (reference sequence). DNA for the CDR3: TGTGCCAGCAGGAACAGGGTGCGGGGAGAGACCCAGTACTTC. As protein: CASRNRVRGETQYF.

In nucleotides, the CDR3 is TGCGCCAGCAGCCCGATTAGCGGGAGCTACGAGCAGTACTTC. Translated: CASSPISGSYEQYF. This rearrangement joins TRBV4-3 to TRBJ2-7; 9 bases align to TRBD2. The V gene end was trimmed by 4 bases and the J gene end by 3 bases; junction bases not matched to a gene: 4. The CDR3 covers 14 residues. The germline V gene encodes CDR1 LGHNA and CDR2 YSLEER.

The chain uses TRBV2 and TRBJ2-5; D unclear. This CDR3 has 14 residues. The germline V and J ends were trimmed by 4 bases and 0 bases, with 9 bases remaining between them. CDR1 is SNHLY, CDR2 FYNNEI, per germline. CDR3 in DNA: TGTGCCAGCAGTGGGTTGGCTAACCAAGAGACCCAGTACTTC. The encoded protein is CASSGLANQETQYF.

The CDR3 DNA reads as TGTGCCAGCAGCGAACAGGGTATGCAGCCCCAGCATTTT. As protein: CASSEQGMQPQHF. V usage is TRBV28 and J usage is TRBJ1-5; D possibly corresponds to TRBD1 (6 bases). The CDR3 sequence is 13 residues long. From germline, CDR1 is MDHEN and CDR2 SYDVKM. V lost 6 bases to trimming and J lost 7 bases, with 13 bases between them. The whole variable domain, remainder taken from reference TRBV28 and TRBJ1-5, is DVKVTQSSRYLVKRTGEKVFLECVQDMDHENMFWYRQDPGLGLRLIYFSYDVKMKEKGDIPEGYSVSREKKERFSLILESASTNQTSMYLCASSEQGMQPQHFGDGTRLSIL.

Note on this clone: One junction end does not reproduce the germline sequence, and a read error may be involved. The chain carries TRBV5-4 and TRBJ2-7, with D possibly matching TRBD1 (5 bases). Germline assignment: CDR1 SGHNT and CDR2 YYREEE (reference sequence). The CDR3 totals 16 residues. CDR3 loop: CASSQDQRGHSYEQYF. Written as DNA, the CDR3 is TGCGCCAGCAGCCAAGATCAAAGGGGTCACTCCTACGAGCAGTACTTC.

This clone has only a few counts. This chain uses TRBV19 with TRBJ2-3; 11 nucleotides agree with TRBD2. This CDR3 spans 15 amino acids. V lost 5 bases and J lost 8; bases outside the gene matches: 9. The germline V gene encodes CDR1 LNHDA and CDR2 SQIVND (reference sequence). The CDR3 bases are TGTGCCAGTAGTCCTCGACTAGCGGGGAGGGGTACGCAGTATTTT. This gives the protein CASSPRLAGRGTQYF.

The CDR3 sequence: CASSGTLTGMKTQYF. The CDR3 DNA sequence: TGTGCCAGCAGCGGAACCCTGACAGGGATGAAGACCCAGTACTTC. This rearrangement joins TRBV7-5 to TRBJ2-5; the table assigns TRBD1, which was not confirmed against the DNA. TRBV7-5 is shown as a pseudogene. The CDR3 runs to 15 residues.

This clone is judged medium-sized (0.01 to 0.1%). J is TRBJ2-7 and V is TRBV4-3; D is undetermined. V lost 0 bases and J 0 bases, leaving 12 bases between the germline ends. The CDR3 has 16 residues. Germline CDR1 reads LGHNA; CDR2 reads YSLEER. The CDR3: CASSQDKTGHSYEQYF. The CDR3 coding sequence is TGCGCCAGCAGCCAAGATAAGACGGGCCACTCCTACGAGCAGTACTTC.